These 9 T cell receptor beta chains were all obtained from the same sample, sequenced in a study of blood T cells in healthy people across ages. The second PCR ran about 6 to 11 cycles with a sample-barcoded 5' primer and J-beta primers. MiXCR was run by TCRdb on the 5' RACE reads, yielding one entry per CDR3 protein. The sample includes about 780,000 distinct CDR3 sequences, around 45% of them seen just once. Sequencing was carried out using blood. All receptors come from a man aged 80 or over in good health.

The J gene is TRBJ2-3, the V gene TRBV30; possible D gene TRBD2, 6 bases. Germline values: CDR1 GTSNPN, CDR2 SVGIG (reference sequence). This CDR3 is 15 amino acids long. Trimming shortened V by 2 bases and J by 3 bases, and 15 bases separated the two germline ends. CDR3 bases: TGTGCCTGGAGTACCCCCGGGAGTCGGACAGATACGCAGTATTTT. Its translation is CAWSTPGSRTDTQYF.

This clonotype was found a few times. The CDR3 protein is CASSKLTSGYEQYF. CDR3 nucleotide sequence: TGTGCCAGCAGCAAATTGACTAGCGGTTACGAGCAGTACTTC. The V and J genes are TRBV7-2 and TRBJ2-7; 9 nucleotides match TRBD2. Germline CDR1 SGHTA, CDR2 FQGNSA. The CDR3 covers 14 residues. The V and J ends lost 5 bases and 4 bases, in that order; junction bases with no gene match: 6. The full variable domain, completed using reference TRBV7-2 and TRBJ2-7, is GAGVSQSPSNKVTEKGKDVELRCDPISGHTALYWYRQSLGQGLEFLIYFQGNSAPDKSGLPSDRFSAERTGGSVSTLTIQRTQQEDSAVYLCASSKLTSGYEQYFGPGTRLTVT.

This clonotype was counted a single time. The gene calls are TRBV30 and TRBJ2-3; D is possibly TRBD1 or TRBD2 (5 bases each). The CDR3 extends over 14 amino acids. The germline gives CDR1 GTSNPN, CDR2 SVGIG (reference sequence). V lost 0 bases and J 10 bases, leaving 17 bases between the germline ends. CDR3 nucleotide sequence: TGTGCCTGGAGTGTAGCCCAGGGAGTTATTTCGCAGTATTTT. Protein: CAWSVAQGVISQYF.

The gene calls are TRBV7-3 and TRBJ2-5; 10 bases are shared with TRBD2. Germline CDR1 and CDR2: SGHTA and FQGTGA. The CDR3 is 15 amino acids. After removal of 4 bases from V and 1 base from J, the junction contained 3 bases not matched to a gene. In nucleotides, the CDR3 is TGTGCCAGCAGCTCGGGACTAGCGTCCCAAGAGACCCAGTACTTC. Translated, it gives CASSSGLASQETQYF.

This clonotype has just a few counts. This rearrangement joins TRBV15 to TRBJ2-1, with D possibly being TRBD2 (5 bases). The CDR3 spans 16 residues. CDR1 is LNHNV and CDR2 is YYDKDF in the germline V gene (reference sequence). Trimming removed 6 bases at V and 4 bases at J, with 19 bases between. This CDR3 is CATRGGLLGRYNEQFF. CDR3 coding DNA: TGTGCCACCAGGGGTGGACTTTTGGGAAGGTACAATGAGCAGTTCTTC.

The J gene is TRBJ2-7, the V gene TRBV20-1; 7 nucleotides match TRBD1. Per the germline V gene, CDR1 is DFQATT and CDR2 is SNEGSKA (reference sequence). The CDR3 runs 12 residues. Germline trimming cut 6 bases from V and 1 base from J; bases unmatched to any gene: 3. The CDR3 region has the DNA TGCAGTGCCCCGGACAGGTCCTACGAGCAGTACTTC. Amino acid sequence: CSAPDRSYEQYF.

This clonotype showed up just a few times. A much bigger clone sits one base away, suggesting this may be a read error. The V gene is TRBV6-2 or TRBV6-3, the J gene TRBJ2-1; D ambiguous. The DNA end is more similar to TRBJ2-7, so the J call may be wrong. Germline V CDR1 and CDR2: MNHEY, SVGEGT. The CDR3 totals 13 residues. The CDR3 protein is CASSPSAYNEQYF. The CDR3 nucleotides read TGTGCCAGCAGCCCGTCGGCCTACAATGAGCAGTACTTC.

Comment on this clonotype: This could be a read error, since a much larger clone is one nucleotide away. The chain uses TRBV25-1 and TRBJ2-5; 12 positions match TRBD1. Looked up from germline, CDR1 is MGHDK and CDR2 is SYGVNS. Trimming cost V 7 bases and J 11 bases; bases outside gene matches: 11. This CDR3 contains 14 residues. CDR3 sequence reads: CASTLGQGANEQYF. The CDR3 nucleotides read TGTGCCAGCACCCTGGGACAGGGGGCGAATGAGCAGTACTTC.

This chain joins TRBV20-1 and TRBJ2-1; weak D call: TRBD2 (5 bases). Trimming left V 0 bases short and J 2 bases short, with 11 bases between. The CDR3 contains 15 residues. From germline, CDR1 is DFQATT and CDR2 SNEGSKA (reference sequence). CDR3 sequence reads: CSARDPAETYNEQFF. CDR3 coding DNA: TGCAGTGCTAGAGATCCAGCGGAAACCTACAATGAGCAGTTCTTC.